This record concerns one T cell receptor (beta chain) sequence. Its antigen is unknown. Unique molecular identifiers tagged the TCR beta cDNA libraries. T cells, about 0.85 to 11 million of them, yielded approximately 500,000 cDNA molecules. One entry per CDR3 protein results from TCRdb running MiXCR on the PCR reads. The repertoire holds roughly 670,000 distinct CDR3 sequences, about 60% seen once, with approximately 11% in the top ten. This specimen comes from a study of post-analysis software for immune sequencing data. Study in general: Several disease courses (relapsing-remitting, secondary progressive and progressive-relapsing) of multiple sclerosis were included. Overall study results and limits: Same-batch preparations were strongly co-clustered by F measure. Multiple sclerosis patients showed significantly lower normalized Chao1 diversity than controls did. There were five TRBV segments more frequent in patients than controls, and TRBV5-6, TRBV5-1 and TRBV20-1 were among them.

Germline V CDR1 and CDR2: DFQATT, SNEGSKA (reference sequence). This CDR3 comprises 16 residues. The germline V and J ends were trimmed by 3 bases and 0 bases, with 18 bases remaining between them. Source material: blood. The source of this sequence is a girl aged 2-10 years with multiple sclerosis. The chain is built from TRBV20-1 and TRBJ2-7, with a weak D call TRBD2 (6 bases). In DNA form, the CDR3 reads TGCAGTGCTAGGGGGGAGGAGGCTAGCGCCTCCTACGAGCAGTACTTC. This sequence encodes CSARGEEASASYEQYF.